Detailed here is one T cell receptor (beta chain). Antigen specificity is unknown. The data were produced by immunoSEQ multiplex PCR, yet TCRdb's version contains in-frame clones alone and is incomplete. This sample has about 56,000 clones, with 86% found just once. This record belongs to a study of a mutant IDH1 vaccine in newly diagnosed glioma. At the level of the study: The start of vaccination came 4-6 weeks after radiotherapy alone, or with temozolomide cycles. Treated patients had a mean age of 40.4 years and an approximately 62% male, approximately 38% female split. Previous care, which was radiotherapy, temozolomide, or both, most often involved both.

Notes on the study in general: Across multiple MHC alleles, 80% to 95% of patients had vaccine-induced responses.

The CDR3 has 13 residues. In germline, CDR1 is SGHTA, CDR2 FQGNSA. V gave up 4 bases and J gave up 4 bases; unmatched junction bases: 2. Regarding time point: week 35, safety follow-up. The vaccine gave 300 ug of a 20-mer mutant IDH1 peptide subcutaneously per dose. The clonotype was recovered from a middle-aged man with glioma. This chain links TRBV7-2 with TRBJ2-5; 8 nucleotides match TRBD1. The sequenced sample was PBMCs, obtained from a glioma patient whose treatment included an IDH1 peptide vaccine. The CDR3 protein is CASSSDRGETQYF. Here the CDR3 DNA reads TGTGCCAGCAGCTCCGACAGGGGAGAGACCCAGTACTTC.